This T cell receptor beta chain appears in the sequencing data of a study of CD8 T cells in ankylosing spondylitis. Findings and caveats of the study: Apparently characteristic of ankylosing spondylitis blood was a TCR beta motif (about eight highly homologous variants). A number of the motif variants had already been described in reactive arthritis synovial fluid and blood. Clones tied to disease were said to be significantly enriched in matched ankylosing spondylitis synovial fluid.

This clonotype was seen more than once but under ten times. Its antigen is unidentified. The germline V gene has CDR1 MGHRA and CDR2 YSYEKL. The CDR3 runs 15 residues. The J segment lost 2 bases and the V segment lost 4 bases, leaving 6 bases of the junction unmatched. TCRdb called the 5' RACE reads again in MiXCR, with one record for every CDR3 protein. Of more than 400,000 distinct CDR3 sequences in the sample, about 5.2% were seen once. The source is a male donor with ankylosing spondylitis. The sequenced material came from blood, either unsorted or a sorted T cell fraction (not recorded which). The chain couples TRBV4-1 to TRBJ1-1; TRBD1 matches 8 bases. The DNA for the CDR3 is TGCGCCAGCAGCCCCCGGACAGGGATCAACACTGAAGCTTTCTTT. Encoded protein: CASSPRTGINTEAFF.